The TCR beta chain under discussion was sequenced for a study of blood T cell repertoires in COVID-19. Study-wide context: The cDNA or gDNA used as material had been derived from T cells, B-cell-depleted T cells, or PBMCs.

The germline CDR1 and CDR2 sequences are LNHDA and SQIVND (reference sequence). The CDR3 is 15 amino acids. Germline trimming cut 3 bases from V and 1 base from J; bases unmatched to any gene: 2. Per the original data handling: The assay estimated nucleated cells by amplifying reference gene primers. Data came from immunoSEQ multiplex PCR; TCRdb stores just in-frame clones and leaves some out. D and trimming were read from the DNA, whereas the V and J calls and clone size are those reported in that table. The repertoire holds approximately 120,000 clones, with around 79% as singletons. The rearrangement links TRBV19 to TRBJ1-5; 8 nucleotides agree with TRBD1. The specimen sequenced was peripheral blood. This sequence originates from a man aged 80 or over with acute or convalescent COVID-19. The CDR3 sequence is CASSMHRGSNQPQHF. In DNA form, the CDR3 reads TGTGCCAGTAGTATGCACAGGGGGAGCAATCAGCCCCAGCATTTT.